The entry that follows covers one T cell receptor beta chain sequence. Its antigen is undetermined. This entry belongs to a study of shared clonotypes between healthy human individuals. It was at deep level that the assay was run. Measured with immunoSEQ multiplex PCR; TCRdb has only the in-frame clones, and not every one. The sample has about 680,000 clones, about 78% seen once. Points from the study as a whole: Sequencing depth was expected to influence donor clonotype sharing.

Sequenced material: memory CD4+ T cells sorted from blood. The subset here: CD45RA-negative fraction. The clonotype originates from a woman aged 25-40 years in good health.

The CDR3 DNA reads as TGTGCCAGCAGCAAGGGACTAGCGGAAGAGACCCAGTACTTC. As protein: CASSKGLAEETQYF. The gene calls are TRBV7-2 and TRBJ2-5, with 11 bases identical to TRBD2. This CDR3 is built from 14 residues. The germline V gene has CDR1 SGHTA and CDR2 FQGNSA. The V and J ends lost 5 bases and 3 bases, in that order; junction bases with no gene match: 2. The full variable domain, in which reference TRBV7-2 and TRBJ2-5 provide the parts outside the CDR3, is GAGVSQSPSNKVTEKGKDVELRCDPISGHTALYWYRQSLGQGLEFLIYFQGNSAPDKSGLPSDRFSAERTGGSVSTLTIQRTQQEDSAVYLCASSKGLAEETQYFGPGTRLLVL.